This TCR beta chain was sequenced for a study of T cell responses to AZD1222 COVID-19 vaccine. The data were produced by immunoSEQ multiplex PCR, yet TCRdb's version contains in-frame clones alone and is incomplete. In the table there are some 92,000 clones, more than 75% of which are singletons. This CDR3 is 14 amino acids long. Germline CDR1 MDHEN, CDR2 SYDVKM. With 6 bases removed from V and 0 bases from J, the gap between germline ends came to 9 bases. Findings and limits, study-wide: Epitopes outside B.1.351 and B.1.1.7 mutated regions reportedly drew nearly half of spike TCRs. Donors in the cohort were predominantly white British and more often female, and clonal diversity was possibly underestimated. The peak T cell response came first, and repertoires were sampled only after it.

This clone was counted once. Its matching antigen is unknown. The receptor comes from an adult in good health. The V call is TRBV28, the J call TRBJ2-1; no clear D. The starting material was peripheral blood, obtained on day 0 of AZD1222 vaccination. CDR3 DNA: TGTGCCAGCAGCCCGTTATCCTCCTACAATGAGCAGTTCTTC. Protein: CASSPLSSYNEQFF.